This record concerns one TCR beta chain sequence. The antigen is undetermined. The sample is drawn from a study of blood T cells in healthy people across ages. Regarding the study as a whole: When one million T cells were used, diversity estimates were thought to be underestimates.

PCR was performed a second time for about 6 to 12 cycles using a sample-barcoded 5' primer and a J-beta primer mix. TCRdb redid the calling of the 5' RACE reads with MiXCR, one entry per CDR3 protein. The sample lists 650,000 to 950,000 distinct CDR3 sequences; 44% were seen once. CDR1 and CDR2 (germline): SGHVS, FQNEAQ. CDR3 length: 17 residues. V was trimmed by 1 base and J by 2 bases, leaving 16 bases between them. The rearrangement uses TRBV7-8 and TRBJ2-3; tentatively, D is TRBD2 (6 bases). The clonotype originates from a man between 60 and 70 years old in good health. The sequenced material came from blood. This CDR3 reads CASSLGGETIYTDTQYF. DNA for the CDR3: TGTGCCAGCAGCTTAGGGGGGGAGACTATATACACAGATACGCAGTATTTT.